Below, one T cell receptor beta chain is given with its context. Its target is unknown. The data belong to a study of blood T cells in healthy people across ages. Donors ranged from about 6 to 90 years old and were healthy Caucasians in Russia. Total RNA amounts of at least 6 micrograms were extracted per sample. Combining a sample-barcoded 5' primer with a J-beta primer mix, a second PCR ran for about 7 to 12 cycles. A single record per CDR3 protein comes from TCRdb applying MiXCR to the 5' RACE reads. The sample lists hundreds of thousands of distinct CDR3 sequences; 20% to 25% were seen once. The study, taken as a whole, reports: A conclusive naive versus antigen-experienced comparison was prevented by the unsorted PBMCs. TCR beta diversity tracked closely with naive T cell percentage.

The specimen was blood. The TCR comes from a man between 70 and 80 years old in good health.

CDR3 bases: TGCAGTGCTAGAGATGGCGAGTCCCACCAAGAGACCCAGTACTTC. Protein product: CSARDGESHQETQYF. The rearrangement links TRBV20-1 to TRBJ2-5, with D hard to call. This CDR3 is 15 amino acids long. Per germline, CDR1 DFQATT and CDR2 SNEGSKA (reference sequence). Trimming removed 0 bases at V and 0 bases at J, with 11 bases between.